This T cell receptor (beta chain) was recorded in a study of cytomegalovirus exposure and HLA in healthy donors. PCR employed 60 Vbeta and 13 Jbeta primers. Clones were read by immunoSEQ multiplex PCR, and TCRdb kept only the in-frame ones, dropping some. This sample has around 150,000 clones, with about 64% found just once. The CDR3 has 13 residues. Trimming left V 4 bases short and J 1 base short, with 7 bases between. In germline, CDR1 is SGHDN, CDR2 FVKESK. The TCR was taken from a woman aged 25 to 45 in good health and CMV-seropositive. Sequencing was performed on PBMCs. This chain links TRBV14 with TRBJ1-1; maybe TRBD1 (5 bases). CDR3 sequence reads: CASSPGQNTEAFF. The CDR3 DNA is TGTGCCAGCAGCCCCGGACAGAACACTGAAGCTTTCTTT.